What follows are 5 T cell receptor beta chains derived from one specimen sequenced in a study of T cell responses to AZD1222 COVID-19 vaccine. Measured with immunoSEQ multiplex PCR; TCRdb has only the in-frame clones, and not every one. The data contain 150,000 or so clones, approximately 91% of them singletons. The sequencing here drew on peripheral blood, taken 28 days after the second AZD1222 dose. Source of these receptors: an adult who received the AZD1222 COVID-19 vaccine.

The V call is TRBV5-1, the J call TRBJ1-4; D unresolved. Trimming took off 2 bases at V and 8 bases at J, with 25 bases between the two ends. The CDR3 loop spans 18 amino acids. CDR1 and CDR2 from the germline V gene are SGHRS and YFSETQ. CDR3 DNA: TGCGCCAGCAGCTTTGGATACTCGCGGAGTCATCGTGGGGAAAAACTGTTTTTT. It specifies CASSFGYSRSHRGEKLFF.

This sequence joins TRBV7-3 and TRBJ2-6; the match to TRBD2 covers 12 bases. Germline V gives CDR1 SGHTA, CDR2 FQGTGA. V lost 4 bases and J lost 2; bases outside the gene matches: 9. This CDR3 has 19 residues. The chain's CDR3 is CASSSPIGLAGPGANVLTF. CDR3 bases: TGTGCCAGCAGCTCGCCCATAGGACTAGCGGGACCTGGGGCCAACGTCCTGACTTTC.

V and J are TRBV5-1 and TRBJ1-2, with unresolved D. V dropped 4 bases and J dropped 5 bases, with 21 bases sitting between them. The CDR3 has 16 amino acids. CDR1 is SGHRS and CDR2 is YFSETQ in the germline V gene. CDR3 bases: TGCGCCAGCAGCCCTGGGCCCTCGACTTTCCCTTATGGCTACACCTTC. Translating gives CASSPGPSTFPYGYTF.

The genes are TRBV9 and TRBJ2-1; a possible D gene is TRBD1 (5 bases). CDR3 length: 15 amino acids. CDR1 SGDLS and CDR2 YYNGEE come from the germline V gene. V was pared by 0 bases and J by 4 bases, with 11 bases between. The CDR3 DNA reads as TGTGCCAGCAGCGTAGATCCCAGGGCGTACAATGAGCAGTTCTTC. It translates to CASSVDPRAYNEQFF.

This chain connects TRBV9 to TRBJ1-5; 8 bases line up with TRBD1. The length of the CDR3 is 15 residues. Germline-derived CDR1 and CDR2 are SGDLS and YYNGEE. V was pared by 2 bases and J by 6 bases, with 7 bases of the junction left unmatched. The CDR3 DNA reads TGTGCCAGCAGCGTTGGTTGGACAGGGCCTCAGCCCCAGCATTTT. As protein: CASSVGWTGPQPQHF. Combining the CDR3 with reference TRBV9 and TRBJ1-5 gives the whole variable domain DSGVTQTPKHLITATGQRVTLRCSPRSGDLSVYWYQQSLDQGLQFLIQYYNGEERAKGNILERFSAQQFPDLHSELNLSSLELGDSALYFCASSVGWTGPQPQHFGDGTRLSIL.